Listed here are 14 T cell receptor beta chains from one sample, sequenced in a study of T cell repertoires in cytomegalovirus infection. TCRdb itself ran the reads through MiXCR, one entry per CDR3 protein. This sample yields 210,000 or so distinct CDR3 sequences, of which around 6.6% are seen a single time; roughly 6.5% belongs to the top ten. Sequencing was performed on PBMCs. Every receptor here comes from a human donor in good health (CMV status not recorded). Some clones in this sample may be carry-over from other donors' samples.

V usage is TRBV12-3 or TRBV12-4 and J usage is TRBJ1-1; TRBD1 aligns across 9 bases. The V gene end was trimmed by 6 bases and the J gene end by 7 bases; junction bases not matched to a gene: 6. CDR3 length: 13 residues. The CDR3 nucleotides read TGTGCCAGCAGATTCGACAGGGGGAATGAAGCTTTCTTT. Its translation: CASRFDRGNEAFF.

This clonotype was seen repeatedly, ten times or more. The DNA for the CDR3 is TGTGCCAGCAGCTTGGAGCGGGGGGCCCCCCCCGATACGCAGTATTTT. This translates into CASSLERGAPPDTQYF. The chain has TRBV5-4 and TRBJ2-3, with 9 bases fitting TRBD2. The germline CDR1 and CDR2 sequences are SGHNT and YYREEE (reference sequence). The V gene end was trimmed by 0 bases and the J gene end by 6 bases; junction bases not matched to a gene: 8. The CDR3 is 16 residues long.

This clonotype was recorded at least ten times. The chain joins TRBV12-3 or TRBV12-4 to TRBJ2-7; TRBD1 agrees at 8 bases. Trimming cost V 6 bases and J 2 bases; bases outside gene matches: 21. The CDR3 is 19 residues long. Here the CDR3 DNA reads TGTGCCAGCAGACCTCCGGGACAGGATTTATTTGGGCGGACCTACGAGCAGTACTTC. It codes for CASRPPGQDLFGRTYEQYF.

This clonotype appeared many times. This chain joins TRBV29-1 and TRBJ1-1, with D hard to call. The CDR3 runs 14 residues. Trimming took off 0 bases at V and 4 bases at J, with 12 bases between the two ends. CDR1 SQVTM and CDR2 ANQGSEA come from the germline V gene. The CDR3 spells CSVEEEGAGTEAFF. The CDR3, as DNA: TGCAGCGTTGAAGAGGAGGGCGCGGGCACTGAAGCTTTCTTT.

This clonotype was counted many times. The chain carries TRBV20-1 and TRBJ2-1; D unresolved. V lost 6 bases to trimming and J lost 6 bases, with 6 bases between them. Germline V gene data show CDR1 as DFQATT and CDR2 as SNEGSKA (reference sequence). This CDR3 contains 10 residues. The CDR3 bases are TGCAGTGCGCATTTCAATGAGCAGTTCTTC. Translating it yields CSAHFNEQFF.

This clonotype was observed at least ten times. The chain combines TRBV12-3 or TRBV12-4 with TRBJ2-1; 13 nucleotides align to TRBD2. Trimming cost V 6 bases and J 7 bases; bases outside gene matches: 6. The CDR3 loop spans 15 amino acids. The CDR3 loop is CASRSTSGGRNEQFF. The CDR3 DNA reads TGTGCCAGCAGATCGACTAGCGGGGGGCGGAATGAGCAGTTCTTC.

This chain uses TRBV20-1 with TRBJ2-7; 9 bases are shared with TRBD1. CDR1 DFQATT and CDR2 SNEGSKA come from the germline V gene (reference sequence). CDR3 length: 14 amino acids. After removal of 6 bases from V and 1 base from J, the junction contained 7 bases not matched to a gene. The CDR3 here is CSAGTDRGSYEQYF. DNA of the CDR3: TGCAGTGCCGGAACGGACAGGGGTTCCTACGAGCAGTACTTC.

The table lists this clonotype with a few counts. V is TRBV7-9 and J is TRBJ1-4; the match to TRBD1 covers 7 bases. The length of the CDR3 is 15 residues. Trimming at V came to 4 bases and at J to 10 bases, leaving 12 bases not matched to a gene. The germline V gene encodes CDR1 SEHNR and CDR2 FQNEAQ (reference sequence). DNA of the CDR3: TGTGCCAGCAGCTCGGGGGGACAGACCTCACGAAAACTGTTTTTT. Translating gives CASSSGGQTSRKLFF.

This clonotype was seen repeatedly, ten times or more. The chain employs TRBV7-2 and TRBJ1-2; D is unclear. Germline CDR1 SGHTA, CDR2 FQGNSA. Trimming took 0 bases from V and 4 from J, leaving 9 bases between them. This CDR3 is 14 amino acids long. CDR3 sequence (DNA): TGTGCCAGCAGCTTAGCGGGCGGCGCCTATGGCTACACCTTC. It is translated as CASSLAGGAYGYTF.

The CDR3 region is CASSQVYGGNQPQHF. CDR3 sequence (DNA): TGCGCCAGCAGCCAAGTTTATGGGGGCAATCAGCCCCAGCATTTT. V usage is TRBV4-1 and J usage is TRBJ1-5; D remains unclear. The germline V and J ends were trimmed by 1 base and 2 bases, with 9 bases remaining between them. This CDR3 has 15 residues. Germline V lookup: CDR1 MGHRA, CDR2 YSYEKL.

In its sample, this clonotype was seen many times. This chain links TRBV28 with TRBJ2-5; TRBD2 aligns across 14 bases. J lost 5 bases, V lost 2 bases, and 4 bases had no gene match. The CDR3 runs to 16 residues. The germline gives CDR1 MDHEN, CDR2 SYDVKM. The DNA of the CDR3 is TGTGCCAGCAGTTTAGGGACTAGCGGGGGAACGGAGACCCAGTACTTC. Amino acid sequence: CASSLGTSGGTETQYF.

This clonotype was recorded many times. The genes are TRBV6-2 or TRBV6-3 and TRBJ2-1, with D perhaps matching TRBD2 (5 bases). There are 12 residues in the CDR3. Germline CDR1 MNHEY, CDR2 SVGEGT. V gave up 8 bases and J gave up 6 bases, with 11 bases separating them. This CDR3 is CASWTGSNEQFF. The CDR3 DNA is TGTGCCAGCTGGACGGGGTCCAATGAGCAGTTCTTC.

This clonotype occurred many times. The chain uses TRBV29-1 and TRBJ2-4, with D uncertain. The germline V gene has CDR1 SQVTM and CDR2 ANQGSEA. The V and J ends lost 4 bases and 1 base respectively, with 11 bases between them. This CDR3 region has 14 residues. CDR3: CSVGTSSAKNIQYF. In DNA, the CDR3 is TGCAGCGTTGGAACATCTTCGGCCAAAAACATTCAGTACTTC.

At least ten counts were recorded for this clonotype. J is TRBJ2-3 and V is TRBV29-1; D is undetermined. CDR3 length equals 12 residues. Germline CDR1 SQVTM, CDR2 ANQGSEA. The V end lost 2 bases, the J end lost 6 bases, and 9 bases lay between the germline ends. CDR3 residues: CSVEKASDTQYF. CDR3 sequence (DNA): TGCAGCGTTGAAAAAGCGTCGGATACGCAGTATTTT.